This record covers a single TCR beta chain. Trimming took 2 bases from V and 5 from J, leaving 7 bases between them. This CDR3 spans 13 amino acids. The germline V gene has CDR1 SGHVS and CDR2 FNYEAQ. The protocol was immunoSEQ multiplex PCR, while the TCRdb copy is restricted to in-frame clones and leaves out a portion. The sample consists of 400,000 to 550,000 clones, 87% of them appearing once. This sample was included in a study of blood T cell repertoires in COVID-19. This clonotype was sampled from a woman aged 18-29 years with acute COVID-19. Sample: PBMCs or T cells enriched from blood (not recorded which). The gene calls are TRBV7-6 and TRBJ1-5; no firm D call. CDR3 in amino acids: CASSLFPDQPQHF. The CDR3 DNA reads TGTGCCAGCAGCTTATTCCCCGATCAGCCCCAGCATTTT.